Following are 17 T cell receptor beta chains from one sample sequenced in a study of PD-1 blockade in classical Hodgkin lymphoma. Described time point: cycle 4 day 1 (C4D1), after less than 7 weeks of nivolumab. In every patient, relapse followed autologous stem cell transplantation, while exposure to brentuximab vedotin differed. The method was immunoSEQ multiplex PCR; TCRdb's version includes in-frame clones alone and lacks a portion of them. The sample consists of about 93,000 clones, just under 80% of them appearing once. This specimen was peripheral blood mononuclear cells (PBMCs), taken before the fourth cycle of nivolumab. The receptors shown here come from a human donor with classical Hodgkin lymphoma.

This clone turned up a few times. V and J are TRBV7-9 and TRBJ1-2; no definite D call. The CDR3 length is 14 residues. Germline CDR1 reads SEHNR; CDR2 reads FQNEAQ (reference sequence). V lost 1 base and J 4 bases, leaving 10 bases between the germline ends. The CDR3 reads CASSLGLQPYGYTF. Here the CDR3 DNA reads TGTGCCAGCAGCTTAGGGCTGCAGCCCTATGGCTACACCTTC.

This clone was seen a single time. The chain combines TRBV19 with TRBJ2-4, with a possible D match to TRBD1 (6 bases). The CDR3 has 14 amino acids. Deletions cut 6 bases from V and 6 bases from J, with 15 bases between. The germline CDR1 and CDR2 sequences are LNHDA and SQIVND (reference sequence). The DNA for the CDR3 is TGTGCCAGTAGCCCCGGGACAAACGGAAACATTCAGTACTTC. Translation gives CASSPGTNGNIQYF.

This chain links TRBV2 with TRBJ2-5, with 8 bases identical to TRBD2. This CDR3 is built from 16 residues. Germline values: CDR1 SNHLY, CDR2 FYNNEI. The V segment lost 8 bases and the J segment 0 bases; nucleotides outside the gene matches: 11. CDR3 loop: CASLNLGRGDQETQYF. CDR3 coding DNA: TGTGCCAGCCTCAACCTGGGGCGGGGGGACCAAGAGACCCAGTACTTC.

The CDR3 is CASSRGQAGVEQYF. In DNA form, the CDR3 reads TGTGCCAGCAGTAGGGGACAGGCAGGGGTCGAGCAGTACTTC. The chain links TRBV5-6 to TRBJ2-7; TRBD1 aligns across 8 bases. Trimming took 5 bases from V and 6 from J; bases not matched to a gene: 10. Germline V gene data show CDR1 as SGHDT and CDR2 as YYEEEE. There are 14 residues in the CDR3. Filled out from reference TRBV5-6 and TRBJ2-7, the complete variable domain reads DAGVTQSPTHLIKTRGQQVTLRCSPKSGHDTVSWYQQALGQGPQFIFQYYEEEERQRGNFPDRFSGHQFPNYSSELNVNALLLGDSALYLCASSRGQAGVEQYFGPGTRLTVT.

This chain connects TRBV9 to TRBJ2-1, with 9 bases that match TRBD2. J gave up 9 bases and V 0 bases, and 7 bases lay outside the gene matches. This CDR3 contains 15 residues. Germline V gene sequence: CDR1 SGDLS, CDR2 YYNGEE. The DNA for the CDR3 is TGTGCCAGCAGCGTAGTTAGCGGGGGCCCGGGTGAGCAGTTCTTC. The encoded protein is CASSVVSGGPGEQFF.

This clone has more than one count but fewer than ten. The chain joins TRBV28 to TRBJ2-7; 11 nucleotides align to TRBD2. From germline, CDR1 is MDHEN and CDR2 SYDVKM. The V and J ends lost 4 bases and 3 bases, in that order; junction bases with no gene match: 5. CDR3 size: 15 residues. The CDR3 region is CASSSLAGGIYEQYF. The CDR3 DNA is TGTGCCAGCAGTTCCTTAGCGGGAGGGATCTACGAGCAGTACTTC. The whole variable domain, remainder taken from reference TRBV28 and TRBJ2-7, is DVKVTQSSRYLVKRTGEKVFLECVQDMDHENMFWYRQDPGLGLRLIYFSYDVKMKEKGDIPEGYSVSREKKERFSLILESASTNQTSMYLCASSSLAGGIYEQYFGPGTRLTVT.

CDR3 in amino acids: CATSGRAGNEQFF. The DNA for the CDR3 is TGTGCCACTAGCGGGAGGGCCGGGAATGAGCAGTTCTTC. The chain joins TRBV10-3 to TRBJ2-1; 12 nucleotides agree with TRBD2. The CDR3 totals 13 residues. With V trimmed by 10 bases and J by 7 bases, 5 bases remained unmatched. CDR1 ENHRY and CDR2 SYGVKD come from the germline V gene.

The chain joins TRBV7-2 to TRBJ1-2; TRBD1 matches at 10 bases. CDR3 length: 15 amino acids. With V trimmed by 5 bases and J by 3 bases, 6 bases remained unmatched. CDR1 and CDR2 (germline): SGHTA, FQGNSA. CDR3 region: CASSVGQGQYYGYTF. The CDR3 coding sequence is TGTGCCAGCAGCGTGGGACAGGGGCAATACTATGGCTACACCTTC.

The rearrangement uses TRBV25-1 and TRBJ2-1, with D unclear. In germline, CDR1 is MGHDK, CDR2 SYGVNS. Trimming took 2 bases from V and 3 from J, leaving 8 bases between them. The CDR3 runs to 14 residues. The CDR3 region is CASSEPGIYNEQFF. CDR3 nucleotide sequence: TGTGCCAGCAGTGAACCAGGAATCTACAATGAGCAGTTCTTC.

The chain employs TRBV2 and TRBJ1-4, with a possible D match to TRBD1 (5 bases). Trimming shortened V by 6 bases and J by 5 bases, and 13 bases separated the two germline ends. Germline values: CDR1 SNHLY, CDR2 FYNNEI. This CDR3 has 14 residues. The CDR3 DNA is TGTGCCAGCAGAGACCCTGGGGGAAATGAAAAACTGTTTTTT. Translating it yields CASRDPGGNEKLFF.

V gene TRBV30 combines with J gene TRBJ2-7; D is perhaps TRBD1 (6 bases). The CDR3 is 12 amino acids. From germline, CDR1 is GTSNPN and CDR2 SVGIG (reference sequence). Trimming took 3 bases from V and 4 from J, leaving 10 bases between them. This CDR3 is CAWRFRGYEQYF. CDR3 bases: TGTGCCTGGAGGTTCAGGGGTTACGAGCAGTACTTC.

The table lists this clone with a count of one. This sequence joins TRBV10-3 and TRBJ2-7, with 9 bases identical to TRBD1. In germline, CDR1 is ENHRY, CDR2 SYGVKD. CDR3 length: 18 residues. With 4 bases clipped from V and 0 bases from J, the junction kept 13 bases outside the gene matches. Written as DNA, the CDR3 is TGTGCCATCAGTGCCTCGTTGGCCGGGACAGGGAGCTCCTACGAGCAGTACTTC. As protein: CAISASLAGTGSSYEQYF.

This chain links TRBV6-5 with TRBJ2-7; 8 bases are shared with TRBD2. There are 13 residues in the CDR3. The junction had 3 bases not matched to a gene; V was cut back by 6 bases and J by 2 bases. The germline gives CDR1 MNHEY, CDR2 SVGAGI. Written as DNA, the CDR3 is TGTGCCAGCAGCTCGGGGGGGCCCTACGAGCAGTACTTC. As protein: CASSSGGPYEQYF.

The chain recombines TRBV5-1 with TRBJ2-7; TRBD2 is a possible D gene (5 bases). Germline CDR1 SGHRS, CDR2 YFSETQ. CDR3 length equals 11 residues. The V gene lost 2 bases and the J gene lost 6 bases, with 6 bases spanning the gap. CDR3 sequence: CASSFEGEQYF. As DNA, the CDR3 is TGCGCCAGCAGCTTTGAGGGCGAGCAGTACTTC. Using reference TRBV5-1 and TRBJ2-7 for the parts outside the CDR3, the full variable domain is KAGVTQTPRYLIKTRGQQVTLSCSPISGHRSVSWYQQTPGQGLQFLFEYFSETQRNKGNFPGRFSGRQFSNSRSEMNVSTLELGDSALYLCASSFEGEQYFGPGTRLTVT.

The chain has TRBV19 and TRBJ1-3; 9 positions match TRBD1. V was clipped by 3 bases and J by 1 base; unmatched bases: 4. The CDR3 contains 16 residues. CDR1 is LNHDA, CDR2 SQIVND, per germline (reference sequence). Here the CDR3 DNA reads TGTGCCAGTAGTATGGGACAGGGCTTTTCTGGAAACACCATATATTTT. It translates to CASSMGQGFSGNTIYF.

The V call is TRBV7-3, the J call TRBJ2-7; D unclear. V gave up 5 bases and J gave up 3 bases, with 17 bases separating them. From germline, CDR1 is SGHTA and CDR2 FQGTGA. This CDR3 region has 15 residues. The CDR3 nucleotides are TGTGCCAGCAGCCCCACCCCTACTGGGCTCTACGAGCAGTACTTC. Residues: CASSPTPTGLYEQYF.

CDR3 nucleotides: TGTGCCAGCTCGCTCCGGGACCGAGGCGGCTACACCTTC. Protein: CASSLRDRGGYTF. The chain combines TRBV18 with TRBJ1-2; possibly TRBD1 for D (5 bases). Between the trimmed V and J ends, which lost 6 bases and 8 bases, there was a span of 16 bases. Germline V lookup: CDR1 KGHSH, CDR2 LQKENI. The CDR3 spans 13 residues.